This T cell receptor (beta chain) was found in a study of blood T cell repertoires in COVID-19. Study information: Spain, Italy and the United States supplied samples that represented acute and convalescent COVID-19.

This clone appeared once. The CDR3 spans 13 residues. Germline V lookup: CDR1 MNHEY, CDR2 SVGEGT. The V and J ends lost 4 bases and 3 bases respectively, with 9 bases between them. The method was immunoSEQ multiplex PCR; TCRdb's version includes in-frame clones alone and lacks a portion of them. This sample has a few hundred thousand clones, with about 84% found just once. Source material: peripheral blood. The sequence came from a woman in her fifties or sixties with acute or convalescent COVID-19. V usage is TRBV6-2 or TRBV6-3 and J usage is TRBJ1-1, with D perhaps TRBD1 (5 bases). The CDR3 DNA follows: TGTGCCAGCAGTTTCGGGACTTACACTGAAGCTTTCTTT. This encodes CASSFGTYTEAFF.